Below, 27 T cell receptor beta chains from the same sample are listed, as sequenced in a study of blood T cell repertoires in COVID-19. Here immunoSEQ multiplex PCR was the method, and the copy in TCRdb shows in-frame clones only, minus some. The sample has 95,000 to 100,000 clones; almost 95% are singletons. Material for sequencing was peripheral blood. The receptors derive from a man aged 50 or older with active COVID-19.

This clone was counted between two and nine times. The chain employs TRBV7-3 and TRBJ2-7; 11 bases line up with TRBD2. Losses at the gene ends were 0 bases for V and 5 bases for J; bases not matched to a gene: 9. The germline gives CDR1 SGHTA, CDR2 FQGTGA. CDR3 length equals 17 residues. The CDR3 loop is CASSLTLASGRNHEQYF. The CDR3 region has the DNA TGTGCCAGCAGCTTAACTCTGGCTAGCGGGAGGAACCACGAGCAGTACTTC.

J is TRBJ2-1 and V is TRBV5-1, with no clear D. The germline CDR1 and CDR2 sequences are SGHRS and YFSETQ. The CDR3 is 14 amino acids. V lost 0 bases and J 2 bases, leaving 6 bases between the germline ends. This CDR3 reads CASSLDAAYNEQFF. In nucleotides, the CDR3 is TGCGCCAGCAGCTTGGACGCAGCCTACAATGAGCAGTTCTTC.

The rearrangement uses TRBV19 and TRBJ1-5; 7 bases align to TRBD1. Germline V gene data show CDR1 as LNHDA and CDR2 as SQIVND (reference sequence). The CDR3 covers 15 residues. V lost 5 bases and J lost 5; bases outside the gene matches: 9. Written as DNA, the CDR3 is TGTGCCAGTAGTCCGTGGGACAGATCCGATCAGCCCCAGCATTTT. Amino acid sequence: CASSPWDRSDQPQHF.

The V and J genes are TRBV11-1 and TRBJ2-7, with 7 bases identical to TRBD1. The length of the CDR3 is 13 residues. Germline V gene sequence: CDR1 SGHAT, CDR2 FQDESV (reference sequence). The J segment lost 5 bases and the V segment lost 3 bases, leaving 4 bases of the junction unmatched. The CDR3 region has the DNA TGTGCCAGCAGCTTGAACAGGGGTCACGAGCAGTACTTC. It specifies CASSLNRGHEQYF.

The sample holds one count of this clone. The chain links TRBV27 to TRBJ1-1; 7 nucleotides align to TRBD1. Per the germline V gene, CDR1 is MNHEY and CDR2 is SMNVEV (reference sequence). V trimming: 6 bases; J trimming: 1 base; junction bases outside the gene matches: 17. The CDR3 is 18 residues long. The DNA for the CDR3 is TGTGCCAGCAGCCTATTCGCCACAGGGGTTAGTGAGAACACTGAAGCTTTCTTT. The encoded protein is CASSLFATGVSENTEAFF.

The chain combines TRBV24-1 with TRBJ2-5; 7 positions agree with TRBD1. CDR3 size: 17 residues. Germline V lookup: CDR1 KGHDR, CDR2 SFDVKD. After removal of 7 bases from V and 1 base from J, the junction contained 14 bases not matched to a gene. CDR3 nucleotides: TGTGCCACCAGCGAAGAAGGAAGGGGGCGAGCCCAAGAGACCCAGTACTTC. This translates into CATSEEGRGRAQETQYF.

The CDR3 bases are TGTGCCAGTAGTAGCGGGAACTACAATGAGCAGTTCTTC. Its translation: CASSSGNYNEQFF. This sequence joins TRBV19 and TRBJ2-1; D perhaps matches TRBD2 (6 bases). V lost 4 bases and J 3 bases, leaving 7 bases between the germline ends. The CDR3 runs to 13 residues. Per germline, CDR1 LNHDA and CDR2 SQIVND (reference sequence).

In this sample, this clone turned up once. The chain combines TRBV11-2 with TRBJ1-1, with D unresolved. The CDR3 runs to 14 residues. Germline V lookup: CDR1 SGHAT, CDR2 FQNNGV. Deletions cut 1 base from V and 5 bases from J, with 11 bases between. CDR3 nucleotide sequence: TGTGCCAGCAGCTTAGTGCGGGGAGGGACTGAAGCTTTCTTT. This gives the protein CASSLVRGGTEAFF.

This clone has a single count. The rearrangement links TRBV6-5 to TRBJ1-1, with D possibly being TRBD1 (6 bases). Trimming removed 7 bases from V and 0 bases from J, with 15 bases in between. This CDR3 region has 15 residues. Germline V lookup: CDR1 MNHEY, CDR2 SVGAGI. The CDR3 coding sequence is TGTGCCAGCAAAAGCGTGGGACACTTGAACACTGAAGCTTTCTTT. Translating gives CASKSVGHLNTEAFF.

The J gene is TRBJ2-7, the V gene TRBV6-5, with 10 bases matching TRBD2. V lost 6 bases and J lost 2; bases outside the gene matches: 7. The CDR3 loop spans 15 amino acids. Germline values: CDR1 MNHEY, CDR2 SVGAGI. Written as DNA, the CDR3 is TGTGCCAGCAGCTTAGGACTAGCGGCCACCTACGAGCAGTACTTC. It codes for CASSLGLAATYEQYF.

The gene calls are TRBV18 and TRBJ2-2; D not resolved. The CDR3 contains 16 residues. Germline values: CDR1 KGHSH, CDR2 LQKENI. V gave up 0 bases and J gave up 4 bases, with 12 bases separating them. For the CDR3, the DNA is TGTGCCAGCTCACCACCGCTGAGACGGGTCACCGGGGAGCTGTTTTTT. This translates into CASSPPLRRVTGELFF.

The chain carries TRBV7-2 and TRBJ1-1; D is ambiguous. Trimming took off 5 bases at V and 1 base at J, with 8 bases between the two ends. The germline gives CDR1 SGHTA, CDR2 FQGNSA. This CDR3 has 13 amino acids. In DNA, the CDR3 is TGTGCCAGCAGCAACACAGCGAACACTGAAGCTTTCTTT. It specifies CASSNTANTEAFF.

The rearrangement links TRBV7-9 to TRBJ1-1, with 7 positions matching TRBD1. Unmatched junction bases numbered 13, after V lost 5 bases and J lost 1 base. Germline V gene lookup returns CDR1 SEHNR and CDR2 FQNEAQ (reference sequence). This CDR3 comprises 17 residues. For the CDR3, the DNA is TGTGCCAGCAGCCCCTCCCTGGGGGCAGGGGGGAACACTGAAGCTTTCTTT. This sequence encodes CASSPSLGAGGNTEAFF.

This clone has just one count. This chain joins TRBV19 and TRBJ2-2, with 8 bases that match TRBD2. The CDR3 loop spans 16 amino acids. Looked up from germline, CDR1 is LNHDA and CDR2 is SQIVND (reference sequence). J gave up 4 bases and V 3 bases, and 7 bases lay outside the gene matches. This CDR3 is CASSIGLAGITGELFF. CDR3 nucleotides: TGTGCCAGTAGTATTGGGCTAGCGGGCATCACCGGGGAGCTGTTTTTT.

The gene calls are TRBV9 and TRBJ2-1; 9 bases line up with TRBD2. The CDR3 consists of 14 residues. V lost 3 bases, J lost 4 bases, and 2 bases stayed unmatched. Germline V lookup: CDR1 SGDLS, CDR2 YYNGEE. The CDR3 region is CASSALAGYNEQFF. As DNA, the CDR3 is TGTGCCAGCAGCGCCCTAGCGGGGTACAATGAGCAGTTCTTC.

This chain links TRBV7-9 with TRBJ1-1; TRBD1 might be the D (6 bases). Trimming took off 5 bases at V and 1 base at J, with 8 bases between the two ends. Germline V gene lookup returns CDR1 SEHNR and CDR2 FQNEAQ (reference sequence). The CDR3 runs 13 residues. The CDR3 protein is CASSPTGNTEAFF. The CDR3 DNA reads TGTGCCAGCAGCCCGACAGGGAACACTGAAGCTTTCTTT. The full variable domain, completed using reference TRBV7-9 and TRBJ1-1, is DTGVSQNPRHKITKRGQNVTFRCDPISEHNRLYWYRQTLGQGPEFLTYFQNEAQLEKSRLLSDRFSAERPKGSFSTLEIQRTEQGDSAMYLCASSPTGNTEAFFGQGTRLTVV.

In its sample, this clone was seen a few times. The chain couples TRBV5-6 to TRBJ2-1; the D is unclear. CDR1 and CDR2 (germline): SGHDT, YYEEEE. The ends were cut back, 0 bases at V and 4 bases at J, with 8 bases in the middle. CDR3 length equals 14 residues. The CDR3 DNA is TGTGCCAGCAGCTTGGCCGCTATATACAATGAGCAGTTCTTC. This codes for CASSLAAIYNEQFF. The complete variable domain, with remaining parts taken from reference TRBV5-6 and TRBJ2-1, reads DAGVTQSPTHLIKTRGQQVTLRCSPKSGHDTVSWYQQALGQGPQFIFQYYEEEERQRGNFPDRFSGHQFPNYSSELNVNALLLGDSALYLCASSLAAIYNEQFFGPGTRLTVL.

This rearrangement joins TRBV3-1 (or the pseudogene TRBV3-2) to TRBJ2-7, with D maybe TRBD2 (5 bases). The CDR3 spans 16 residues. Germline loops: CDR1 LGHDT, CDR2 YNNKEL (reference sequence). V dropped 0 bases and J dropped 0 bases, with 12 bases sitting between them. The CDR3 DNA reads TGTGCCAGCAGCCAAGATCAGGTGGGGAGCTCCTACGAGCAGTACTTC. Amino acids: CASSQDQVGSSYEQYF.

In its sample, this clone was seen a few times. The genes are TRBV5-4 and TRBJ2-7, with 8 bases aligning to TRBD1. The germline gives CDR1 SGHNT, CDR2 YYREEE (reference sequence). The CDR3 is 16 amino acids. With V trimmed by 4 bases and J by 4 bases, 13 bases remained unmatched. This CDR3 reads CASSRTGISNGYEQYF. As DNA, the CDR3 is TGTGCCAGCAGCCGGACAGGGATTTCTAATGGATACGAGCAGTACTTC.

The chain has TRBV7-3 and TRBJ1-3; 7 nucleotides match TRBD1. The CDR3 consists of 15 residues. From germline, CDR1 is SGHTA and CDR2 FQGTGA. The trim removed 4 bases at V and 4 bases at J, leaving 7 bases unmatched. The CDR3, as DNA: TGTGCCAGCAGCTCATCTCCGGGACAGGGAAACACCATATATTTT. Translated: CASSSSPGQGNTIYF.

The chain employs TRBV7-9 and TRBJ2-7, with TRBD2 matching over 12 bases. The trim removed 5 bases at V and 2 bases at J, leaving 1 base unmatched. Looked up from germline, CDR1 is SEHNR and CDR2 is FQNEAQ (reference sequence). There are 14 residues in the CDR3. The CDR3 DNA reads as TGTGCCAGCAGCCGACTAGCGGGAGCCTACGAGCAGTACTTC. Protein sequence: CASSRLAGAYEQYF.

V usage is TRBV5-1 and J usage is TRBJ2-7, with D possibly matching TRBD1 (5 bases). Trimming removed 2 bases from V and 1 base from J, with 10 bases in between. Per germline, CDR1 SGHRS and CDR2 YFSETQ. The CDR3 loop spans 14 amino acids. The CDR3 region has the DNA TGCGCCAGCAGCTTCAGGGCACCATCCTACGAGCAGTACTTC. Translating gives CASSFRAPSYEQYF.

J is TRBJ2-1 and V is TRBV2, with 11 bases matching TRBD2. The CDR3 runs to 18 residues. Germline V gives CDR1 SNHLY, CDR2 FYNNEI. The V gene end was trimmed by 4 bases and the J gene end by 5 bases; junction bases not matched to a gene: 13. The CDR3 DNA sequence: TGTGCCAGCAGTGTCGGGACTAGCGGAGCCCCTCTCGACAATGAGCAGTTCTTC. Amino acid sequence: CASSVGTSGAPLDNEQFF.

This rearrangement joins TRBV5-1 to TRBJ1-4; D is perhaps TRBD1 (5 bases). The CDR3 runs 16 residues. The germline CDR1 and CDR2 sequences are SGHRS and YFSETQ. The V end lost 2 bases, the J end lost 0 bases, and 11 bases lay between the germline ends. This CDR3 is CASSFRTGATNEKLFF. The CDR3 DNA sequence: TGCGCCAGCAGCTTCCGGACGGGGGCAACTAATGAAAAACTGTTTTTT.

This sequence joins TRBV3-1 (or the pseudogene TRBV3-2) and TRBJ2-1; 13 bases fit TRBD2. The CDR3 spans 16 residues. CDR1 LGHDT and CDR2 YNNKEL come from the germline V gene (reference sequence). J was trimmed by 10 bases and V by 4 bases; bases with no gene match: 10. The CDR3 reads CASSPIGTSGELEQFF. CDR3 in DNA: TGTGCCAGCAGCCCCATCGGGACTAGCGGGGAACTGGAGCAGTTCTTC.

The CDR3 DNA follows: TGTGCCAGCTCAAACACAGGGCTAGGTCGAATCGAGCAGTACTTC. This translates into CASSNTGLGRIEQYF. The chain couples TRBV6-5 to TRBJ2-7, with D maybe TRBD1 (6 bases). Germline V CDR1 and CDR2: MNHEY, SVGAGI. The length of the CDR3 is 15 residues. The V and J ends lost 8 bases and 6 bases respectively, with 23 bases between them.

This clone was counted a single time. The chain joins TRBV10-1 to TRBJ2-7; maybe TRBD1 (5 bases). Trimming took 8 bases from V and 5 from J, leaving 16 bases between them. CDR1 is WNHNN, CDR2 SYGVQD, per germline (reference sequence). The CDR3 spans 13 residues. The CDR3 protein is CASGFSGHHEQYF. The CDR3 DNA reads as TGCGCCAGCGGATTCTCAGGACATCACGAGCAGTACTTC.